Each of the 18 T cell receptor beta chains below was sequenced from the same sample in a study of early T cells in non-severe SARS-CoV-2 infection. TCRdb ran MiXCR on the 5' RACE reads and lists one entry per CDR3 protein. The sample lists around 52,000 distinct CDR3 sequences, about 6.2% seen once, with 3% to 4.5% in the top ten. Source material: whole blood. Receptors were obtained from an adult who was a healthcare worker with PCR-confirmed SARS-CoV-2 infection or an uninfected control (not recorded which).

This clonotype was detected only a few times. The rearrangement links TRBV5-1 to TRBJ2-7; either TRBD1 or TRBD2 may supply D (6 bases each). The V gene's germline CDR1 is SGHRS and CDR2 YFSETQ. This CDR3 has 15 residues. Trimming removed 7 bases from V and 2 bases from J, with 19 bases in between. CDR3 region: CASLHAGTQPYEQYF. In DNA form, the CDR3 reads TGCGCCAGCCTTCACGCGGGGACACAACCCTACGAGCAGTACTTC.

The chain carries TRBV5-1 and TRBJ2-2; D call uncertain. The V gene lost 0 bases and the J gene lost 7 bases, with 10 bases spanning the gap. This CDR3 contains 14 residues. Germline CDR1 and CDR2: SGHRS and YFSETQ. CDR3 DNA sequence: TGCGCCAGCAGCTTGGATAGGGTTGGCGGGGAGCTGTTTTTT. Residues: CASSLDRVGGELFF.

This clonotype was picked up many times. V and J are TRBV7-2 and TRBJ1-1, with TRBD1 matching over 7 bases. V lost 6 bases, J lost 0 bases, and 4 bases stayed unmatched. The CDR3 has 14 amino acids. Germline CDR1 SGHTA, CDR2 FQGNSA. CDR3 in DNA: TGTGCCAGCAGTTTGACAGGGATGAACACTGAAGCTTTCTTT. It encodes CASSLTGMNTEAFF.

This rearrangement joins TRBV6-6 to TRBJ2-5; TRBD2 matches 9 bases. Germline V gives CDR1 MNHNY, CDR2 SVGAGI (reference sequence). This CDR3 spans 15 amino acids. V trimming: 5 bases; J trimming: 1 base; junction bases outside the gene matches: 5. The DNA for the CDR3 is TGTGCCAGCAGTCCTAGCGGGATTAGCCAAGAGACCCAGTACTTC. This encodes CASSPSGISQETQYF.

The chain is built from TRBV4-3 and TRBJ2-1, with D possibly called TRBD1 or TRBD2 (6 bases each). The germline V gene has CDR1 LGHNA and CDR2 YSLEER. V lost 1 base to trimming and J lost 7 bases, with 17 bases between them. This CDR3 is 16 amino acids long. The CDR3 sequence is CASSQAEGGPRNEQFF. For the CDR3, the DNA is TGCGCCAGCAGCCAAGCAGAAGGGGGGCCTAGGAATGAGCAGTTCTTC.

This chain joins TRBV27 and TRBJ2-7; tentative D call: TRBD1 (6 bases). The CDR3 has 14 residues. V was clipped by 3 bases and J by 5 bases, with 14 bases between them. Germline CDR1 MNHEY, CDR2 SMNVEV (reference sequence). CDR3 bases: TGTGCCAGCAGTTTTCGGGACACCGTGAACGAGCAGTACTTC. Amino acids: CASSFRDTVNEQYF.

Worth noting for this clonotype: A read error may produce the germline difference seen at one junction end. V is TRBV11-3 and J is TRBJ2-7; 9 bases are a match to TRBD1. CDR3 length: 14 residues. Germline loops: CDR1 SGHNT, CDR2 YENEEA. In DNA form, the CDR3 reads TGTGCCAACAGCGCGGGACAGGGCGGGTACGAGCAGTACTTC. Its translation: CANSAGQGGYEQYF.

This clonotype showed up many times. This chain uses TRBV19 with TRBJ2-1; D call uncertain. The germline CDR1 and CDR2 sequences are LNHDA and SQIVND (reference sequence). The CDR3 spans 17 residues. V shed 4 bases and J shed 0 bases, with 16 bases lying between them. The DNA of the CDR3 is TGTGCCAGTAGTACCAACCGAGCGAGAACCTCCTACAATGAGCAGTTCTTC. Protein sequence: CASSTNRARTSYNEQFF.

This clonotype was observed a handful of times. The chain uses TRBV9 and TRBJ2-7; TRBD1 is a possible D gene (6 bases). Germline V gene lookup returns CDR1 SGDLS and CDR2 YYNGEE. Trimming stripped 0 bases from V and 0 bases from J, with 13 bases between. CDR3 length: 16 residues. As DNA, the CDR3 is TGTGCCAGCAGCGTAGGATGGGGGACACACTCCTACGAGCAGTACTTC. Its translation: CASSVGWGTHSYEQYF.

At least ten counts were recorded for this clonotype. The rearrangement links TRBV7-9 to TRBJ1-2; unclear D gene. V lost 4 bases to trimming and J lost 4 bases, with 13 bases between them. In germline, CDR1 is SEHNR, CDR2 FQNEAQ (reference sequence). The CDR3 runs 14 residues. The chain's CDR3 is CASSSSWTFYGYTF. The DNA for the CDR3 is TGTGCCAGCAGCTCCTCGTGGACTTTCTATGGCTACACCTTC.

This clonotype turned up a few times. V usage is TRBV5-1 and J usage is TRBJ2-5; TRBD2 matches at 14 bases. Per the germline V gene, CDR1 is SGHRS and CDR2 is YFSETQ. This CDR3 contains 17 residues. J lost 5 bases, V lost 3 bases, and 9 bases had no gene match. CDR3 in amino acids: CASSYGTSGGSGETQYF. The CDR3 DNA is TGCGCCAGCAGCTATGGGACTAGCGGGGGCTCTGGTGAGACCCAGTACTTC.

The rearrangement uses TRBV10-3 and TRBJ1-1, with D perhaps TRBD1 (5 bases). The CDR3 totals 14 residues. V was shortened by 5 bases and J by 4 bases, with 14 bases between the two germline ends. From germline, CDR1 is ENHRY and CDR2 SYGVKD. The CDR3 DNA sequence: TGTGCCATCAGTCCGACAGCGGAAAGCACTGAAGCTTTCTTT. Its translation: CAISPTAESTEAFF.

This clonotype was observed many times. The gene calls are TRBV5-5 and TRBJ1-1, with TRBD1 matching 8 bases. Germline trimming cut 4 bases from V and 0 bases from J; bases unmatched to any gene: 5. Germline loops: CDR1 SGHKS, CDR2 YYEKEE (reference sequence). This CDR3 is 15 amino acids long. The CDR3 DNA reads TGTGCCAGCAGCCCCCGGACAGGGATGAACACTGAAGCTTTCTTT. It translates to CASSPRTGMNTEAFF.

This clonotype appeared many times. V usage is TRBV5-1 and J usage is TRBJ1-1, with a possible D match to TRBD1 (6 bases). Germline V CDR1 and CDR2: SGHRS, YFSETQ. The V end was cut by 2 bases, the J end by 1 base, with 12 bases between. CDR3 length: 15 residues. The CDR3 DNA reads as TGCGCCAGCAGCTTACAGGGTTCAGGGAACACTGAAGCTTTCTTT. The encoded protein is CASSLQGSGNTEAFF.

This chain connects TRBV5-1 to TRBJ1-1, with D maybe TRBD1 (5 bases). This CDR3 spans 14 amino acids. V was clipped by 1 base and J by 5 bases, with 12 bases between them. Looked up from germline, CDR1 is SGHRS and CDR2 is YFSETQ. This CDR3 is CASSLSRAGTEAFF. The CDR3 coding sequence is TGCGCCAGCAGCTTGAGCAGGGCGGGGACTGAAGCTTTCTTT.

This clonotype was found many times. The chain joins TRBV20-1 to TRBJ2-2; tentatively, D is TRBD2 (7 bases). The CDR3 loop spans 18 amino acids. CDR1 is DFQATT, CDR2 SNEGSKA, per germline (reference sequence). The V end was cut by 0 bases, the J end by 3 bases, with 20 bases between. The CDR3 sequence: CSARDTRGGPGDTGELFF. The DNA of the CDR3 is TGCAGTGCTAGAGATACTCGCGGGGGCCCCGGGGACACCGGGGAGCTGTTTTTT.

At least ten counts were recorded for this clonotype. The V and J genes are TRBV9 and TRBJ2-3; D remains ambiguous. This CDR3 region has 12 residues. V lost 3 bases, J lost 2 bases, and 4 bases lay in between. The germline V gene has CDR1 SGDLS and CDR2 YYNGEE. The CDR3 sequence: CASSENTDTQYF. CDR3 bases: TGTGCCAGCAGCGAAAACACAGATACGCAGTATTTT.

The V gene is TRBV20-1, the J gene TRBJ2-3; a weak D match, TRBD2 (5 bases). In germline, CDR1 is DFQATT, CDR2 SNEGSKA (reference sequence). V was clipped by 5 bases and J by 2 bases, with 17 bases between them. This CDR3 is 15 amino acids long. For the CDR3, the DNA is TGCAGTGCTGGCACCGGGATCAGCTTCACAGATACGCAGTATTTT. The encoded protein is CSAGTGISFTDTQYF.